This TCR beta chain comes out of a study of cytomegalovirus exposure and HLA in healthy donors. Study-wide findings and caveats: Most TCRs appeared rarely, but some public TCRs recurred in many donors.

With respect to this clone: What it binds is unknown. A read error may account for a junction end that differs from germline.

This table comes from immunoSEQ multiplex PCR, and its TCRdb copy is limited to in-frame clones, with some not included. The repertoire consists of over 200,000 clones, with roughly 83% occurring once and the leading ten covering 4.5% to 7%. CDR1 is SGHVS, CDR2 FQNEAQ, per germline. This CDR3 is 16 amino acids long. This TCR derives from a woman under 30 in good health and CMV-seronegative. The chain joins TRBV7-8 to TRBJ2-1; no clear D gene. Sequencing was done on a sample of PBMCs. The CDR3 coding sequence is TGTGCCAGCAGCTTAAACTCGGTATTCCCCTACAATCAGCAGTTCTTC. It encodes CASSLNSVFPYNQQFF.